The rows below give T cell receptor beta chains drawn from one sample of a study of blood T cell repertoires in COVID-19. TCRdb's table, derived via immunoSEQ multiplex PCR, lists solely in-frame clones and lacks some. Counted here are about 350,000 clones, roughly 90% occurring once; the ten biggest clones make up 0.95% to 1.1%. Material for sequencing was PBMCs or T cells enriched from blood (not recorded which). The receptors stem from a woman aged 25-40 years who had been exposed to COVID-19. CDR3s include the opening cysteine and the closing phenylalanine or tryptophan. D genes are given only for firm matches. Only part of the rows carry a size: once, few, many, or a class if the clone is expanded.

j_call: TRBJ2-7
d_call: NA
clone_size: NA
v_call: TRBV5-1
cdr3_aa: CASSPRTGLGHEQYF
cdr3_nt: TGCGCCAGCAGCCCCCGGACTGGTTTAGGCCACGAGCAGTACTTC

j_call: TRBJ2-1
d_call: TRBD2
clone_size: NA
v_call: TRBV19
cdr3_aa: CASIGAGGPNEQFF
cdr3_nt: TGTGCCAGTATAGGGGCGGGAGGGCCGAATGAGCAGTTCTTC

j_call: TRBJ2-2
d_call: NA
clone_size: NA
v_call: TRBV28
cdr3_aa: CASSAPRANTGELFF
cdr3_nt: TGTGCCAGCAGTGCTCCTCGCGCGAACACCGGGGAGCTGTTTTTT

j_call: TRBJ1-1
d_call: NA
clone_size: NA
v_call: TRBV29-1
cdr3_aa: CSVFSDNMNTEAFF
cdr3_nt: TGCAGCGTTTTTTCCGACAACATGAACACTGAAGCTTTCTTT

j_call: TRBJ1-1
d_call: NA
clone_size: NA
v_call: TRBV10-1
cdr3_aa: CASSESRRTNEAFF
cdr3_nt: TGCGCCAGCAGTGAGTCGAGGCGGACAAATGAAGCTTTCTTT

j_call: TRBJ2-1
d_call: TRBD2
clone_size: NA
v_call: TRBV10-3
cdr3_aa: CAISEFIRTSGSDEQFF
cdr3_nt: TGTGCCATCAGTGAGTTTATCCGGACTAGCGGGAGCGATGAGCAGTTCTTC

j_call: TRBJ2-7
d_call: TRBD2
clone_size: NA
v_call: TRBV9
cdr3_aa: CASSASGTNEQYF
cdr3_nt: TGTGCCAGCAGCGCTAGCGGGACCAACGAGCAGTACTTC

j_call: TRBJ2-7
d_call: TRBD2
clone_size: NA
v_call: TRBV3-1/TRBV3-2
cdr3_aa: CASSQDSGSSGRAGEQYF
cdr3_nt: TGTGCCAGCAGCCAAGATAGCGGCTCTAGCGGGAGGGCCGGCGAGCAGTACTTC

j_call: TRBJ1-3
d_call: NA
clone_size: once
v_call: TRBV7-2
cdr3_aa: CASSLVGSYSSGNTIYF
cdr3_nt: TGTGCCAGCAGCTTAGTGGGTTCCTACAGCTCTGGAAACACCATATATTTT

j_call: TRBJ1-2
d_call: NA
clone_size: NA
v_call: TRBV6-2/TRBV6-3
cdr3_aa: CASSYSPGDGLGYTF
cdr3_nt: TGTGCCAGCAGTTACTCCCCCGGGGATGGATTGGGCTACACCTTC

j_call: TRBJ2-7
d_call: NA
clone_size: once
v_call: TRBV28
cdr3_aa: CASSNQQDKGIYEQYF
cdr3_nt: TGTGCCAGCAGTAATCAACAGGACAAGGGGATCTACGAGCAGTACTTC

j_call: TRBJ2-5
d_call: TRBD2
clone_size: NA
v_call: TRBV11-2
cdr3_aa: CASSPFSGVQETQYF
cdr3_nt: TGTGCCAGCAGCCCATTTAGCGGGGTTCAAGAGACCCAGTACTTC

j_call: TRBJ1-2
d_call: TRBD1
clone_size: NA
v_call: TRBV7-6
cdr3_aa: CASSPHKGAKGGYTF
cdr3_nt: TGTGCCAGCAGCCCACATAAGGGGGCGAAGGGGGGCTACACCTTC

j_call: TRBJ2-3
d_call: NA
clone_size: NA
v_call: TRBV12-3/TRBV12-4
cdr3_aa: CASRQLADTQYF
cdr3_nt: TGTGCCAGCAGGCAATTAGCAGATACGCAGTATTTT

j_call: TRBJ2-7
d_call: TRBD2
clone_size: NA
v_call: TRBV5-1
cdr3_aa: CASSGGTSGSEQYF
cdr3_nt: TGCGCCAGCAGCGGCGGGACTAGCGGGAGCGAGCAGTACTTC

j_call: TRBJ1-5
d_call: NA
clone_size: NA
v_call: TRBV14
cdr3_aa: CASSQAGRNQPQHF
cdr3_nt: TGTGCCAGCAGCCAAGCAGGGCGCAATCAGCCCCAGCATTTT

j_call: TRBJ2-3
d_call: NA
clone_size: NA
v_call: TRBV19
cdr3_aa: CASSLNRDIAFEDTQYF
cdr3_nt: TGTGCCAGTAGCCTAAACCGGGACATCGCCTTCGAAGATACGCAGTATTTT

j_call: TRBJ2-7
d_call: TRBD1
clone_size: NA
v_call: TRBV18
cdr3_aa: CASSLYTPGTVDEQYF
cdr3_nt: TGTGCCAGCTCACTTTATACGCCCGGGACAGTCGACGAGCAGTACTTC

j_call: TRBJ1-4
d_call: NA
clone_size: NA
v_call: TRBV9
cdr3_aa: CASSVTANEKLFF
cdr3_nt: TGTGCCAGCAGCGTGACAGCCAATGAAAAACTGTTTTTT

j_call: TRBJ1-4
d_call: TRBD1
clone_size: NA
v_call: TRBV9
cdr3_aa: CASNTGQGGTNEKLFF
cdr3_nt: TGTGCCAGCAATACCGGACAGGGAGGGACTAATGAAAAACTGTTTTTT

j_call: TRBJ1-2
d_call: TRBD1
clone_size: NA
v_call: TRBV7-6
cdr3_aa: CASSNSPGQGNYGYTF
cdr3_nt: TGTGCCAGCAGCAATTCCCCGGGACAGGGGAACTATGGCTACACCTTC

j_call: TRBJ1-2
d_call: NA
clone_size: NA
v_call: TRBV11-2
cdr3_aa: CASSRGTVRMGGGYTF
cdr3_nt: TGTGCCAGCAGCCGTGGGACCGTTCGGATGGGAGGTGGCTACACCTTC

j_call: TRBJ2-5
d_call: NA
clone_size: NA
v_call: TRBV18
cdr3_aa: CASSPGVQETQYF
cdr3_nt: TGTGCCAGCTCACCGGGCGTTCAAGAGACCCAGTACTTC

j_call: TRBJ2-5
d_call: NA
clone_size: NA
v_call: TRBV29-1
cdr3_aa: CSVEVGNPGETQYF
cdr3_nt: TGCAGCGTTGAAGTGGGCAACCCAGGGGAGACCCAGTACTTC

j_call: TRBJ1-1
d_call: NA
clone_size: few
v_call: TRBV18
cdr3_aa: CASSPYYGDTEAFF
cdr3_nt: TGTGCCAGCTCACCGTACTACGGGGACACTGAAGCTTTCTTT

j_call: TRBJ2-1
d_call: TRBD2
clone_size: NA
v_call: TRBV3-1/TRBV3-2
cdr3_aa: CASSRRTSGGNEQFF
cdr3_nt: TGTGCCAGCAGCCGAAGGACTAGCGGAGGCAATGAGCAGTTCTTC

j_call: TRBJ2-7
d_call: TRBD1
clone_size: NA
v_call: TRBV19
cdr3_aa: CASSLGTGWDEQYF
cdr3_nt: TGTGCCAGTAGCCTTGGGACAGGGTGGGACGAGCAGTACTTC

j_call: TRBJ2-1
d_call: TRBD2
clone_size: NA
v_call: TRBV27
cdr3_aa: CASSGLAGDEEQFF
cdr3_nt: TGTGCCAGCAGCGGACTAGCGGGAGACGAGGAGCAGTTCTTC

j_call: TRBJ1-6
d_call: NA
clone_size: NA
v_call: TRBV24-1
cdr3_aa: CATADRNNSPLHF
cdr3_nt: TGTGCCACAGCGGACAGAAATAATTCACCCCTCCACTTT

j_call: TRBJ1-3
d_call: NA
clone_size: NA
v_call: TRBV7-9
cdr3_aa: CASSFSSMAYGNTIYF
cdr3_nt: TGTGCCAGCAGCTTTAGCTCTATGGCGTATGGAAACACCATATATTTT

j_call: TRBJ2-1
d_call: TRBD2
clone_size: NA
v_call: TRBV12-3/TRBV12-4
cdr3_aa: CASSLGTSPKQFF
cdr3_nt: TGTGCCAGCAGTTTAGGGACTAGCCCAAAGCAGTTCTTC

j_call: TRBJ2-7
d_call: NA
clone_size: NA
v_call: TRBV16
cdr3_aa: CASSGQGRIVYEQYF
cdr3_nt: TGTGCCAGCAGCGGTCAGGGTCGGATAGTATACGAGCAGTACTTC

j_call: TRBJ2-2
d_call: NA
clone_size: NA
v_call: TRBV5-1
cdr3_aa: CASSSLTGTNTGELFF
cdr3_nt: TGCGCCAGCAGCTCGTTAACAGGGACGAACACCGGGGAGCTGTTTTTT

j_call: TRBJ2-5
d_call: TRBD2
clone_size: NA
v_call: TRBV9
cdr3_aa: CASSGNRLAGGLQETQYF
cdr3_nt: TGTGCCAGCAGTGGTAACAGACTAGCGGGAGGTCTCCAAGAGACCCAGTACTTC

j_call: TRBJ2-7
d_call: NA
clone_size: NA
v_call: TRBV7-9
cdr3_aa: CASSLGGRDEQYF
cdr3_nt: TGTGCCAGCAGCTTAGGGGGGCGGGACGAGCAGTACTTC